What follows describes a single T cell receptor (beta chain). Its antigen remains unknown. This sample stems from a study of cytomegalovirus exposure and HLA in healthy donors. Whole-study results and caveats: For most TCR beta V segments, an earlier analysis put the productive rate at about 90% or about 30% of the time. For TCR beta chains, V- and J-gene trimming was later linked to a missense DCLRE1C variant.

In the PCR, 60 Vbeta and 13 Jbeta primers were used. The assay was immunoSEQ multiplex PCR, and TCRdb's table has in-frame clones only and misses some. This repertoire shows 70,000 or so clones, just over 85% found once; its top ten account for roughly 2%. The V and J ends lost 4 bases and 0 bases respectively, with 10 bases between them. Germline V lookup: CDR1 MDHEN, CDR2 SYDVKM. The CDR3 extends over 15 amino acids. Specimen: PBMCs. The clonotype comes from a woman younger than 45 in good health and CMV-seronegative. V usage is TRBV28 and J usage is TRBJ2-4; no firm D call. The CDR3 DNA reads as TGTGCCAGCAGTTCCTTAGATGTAGCCAAAAACATTCAGTACTTC. It codes for CASSSLDVAKNIQYF.